This entry lists 21 T cell receptor beta chains sequenced from one sample in a study of CXCR3-negative and CXCR3-positive naive CD8 T cells. Overall study results and limits: TRB CDR3 hydrophobicity was greater in CXCR3-positive naive cells than in CXCR3-negative naive cells.

These receptors are not linked to any known antigen. cDNA libraries for TRB were generated by 5' RACE incorporating UMI labels. After re-calling the 5' RACE reads, TCRdb lists one entry per CDR3 protein, DNA absent. Found here are 120,000 to 150,000 distinct CDR3 sequences; the top ten clones hold around 0.3%. The source material was naive CXCR3+ CD8+ T cells from blood. Subset given: CD45RO-CCR7+CD27+CD95- naive CD8+ T cells expressing CXCR3 (TNR3+). The receptors were sampled from a human donor in good health. Some clones in this sample may be carry-over from other donors' samples.

This chain uses TRBV28 with TRBJ2-4; lacking DNA, the TRBD1 call made by TCRdb goes unchecked. Germline assignment: CDR1 MDHEN and CDR2 SYDVKM. CDR3 length equals 15 residues. CDR3 residues: CASTPRLLAKNIQYF.

V gene TRBV29-1 combines with J gene TRBJ2-1; TCRdb calls TRBD1, which cannot be checked without DNA. Looked up from germline, CDR1 is SQVTM and CDR2 is ANQGSEA. The CDR3 contains 13 residues. The chain's CDR3 is CSVEDLRQGEQFF.

V is TRBV5-5 and J is TRBJ2-1; the D gene TCRdb calls, TRBD2, cannot be checked with no DNA. Germline V gene lookup returns CDR1 SGHKS and CDR2 YYEKEE (reference sequence). The CDR3 has 16 amino acids. CDR3 protein: CASSLSVTSFLGEQFF.

The rearrangement joins TRBV29-1 to TRBJ2-5; TCRdb designates TRBD2, a call that cannot be tested without DNA. The CDR3 runs 11 residues. Germline V CDR1 and CDR2: SQVTM, ANQGSEA. CDR3: CSVEYTGGRYF.

The chain combines TRBV7-9 with TRBJ2-7. The CDR3 loop spans 12 amino acids. Per the germline V gene, CDR1 is SEHNR and CDR2 is FQNEAQ (reference sequence). The CDR3 protein is CASSTQFYEQYF.

The V and J genes are TRBV7-9 and TRBJ2-2. This CDR3 comprises 11 residues. The germline CDR1 and CDR2 sequences are SEHNR and FQNEAQ (reference sequence). The CDR3 loop is CASRANGELFF.

The V call is TRBV12-3 or TRBV12-4, the J call TRBJ2-3. CDR3 length: 12 amino acids. This CDR3 is CASRDRTDTQYF.

The V and J genes are TRBV11-3 and TRBJ2-2; as DNA is missing, the TRBD1 call by TCRdb cannot be tested. CDR1 and CDR2 from the germline V gene are SGHNT and YENEEA. The CDR3 spans 14 residues. CDR3 loop: CASSPKQGTGELFF.

The V and J genes are TRBV29-1 and TRBJ1-2; TCRdb picks TRBD1, but there is no DNA to check that call. The CDR3 sequence is 14 residues long. CDR1 SQVTM and CDR2 ANQGSEA come from the germline V gene. The CDR3 sequence is CSAESRGRNYGYTF.

This rearrangement joins TRBV29-1 to TRBJ2-1; TCRdb proposes TRBD2, but this gene call is untestable without DNA. Per the germline V gene, CDR1 is SQVTM and CDR2 is ANQGSEA. CDR3 length: 15 residues. CDR3 loop: CSVGAGAPPLDEQFF.

The chain is built from TRBV7-9 and TRBJ2-7; as DNA is missing, the TRBD2 call by TCRdb cannot be tested. Germline-derived CDR1 and CDR2 are SEHNR and FQNEAQ (reference sequence). The CDR3 extends over 15 amino acids. The CDR3 protein is CASSQGLVGKEEQYF.

The rearrangement joins TRBV7-9 to TRBJ2-5; there is no DNA to check the TCRdb D call of TRBD1. Looked up from germline, CDR1 is SEHNR and CDR2 is FQNEAQ (reference sequence). The CDR3 loop spans 15 amino acids. The CDR3 reads CASSYIWGEQETQYF.

V and J are TRBV29-1 and TRBJ2-2; with no DNA, the TCRdb D assignment of TRBD2 cannot be verified. CDR1 is SQVTM and CDR2 is ANQGSEA in the germline V gene. This CDR3 is 12 amino acids long. The CDR3 region is CSVIGTTGELFF.

V usage is TRBV20-1 and J usage is TRBJ2-1; TCRdb outputs TRBD2, but without DNA this stays unchecked. The CDR3 extends over 15 amino acids. Looked up from germline, CDR1 is DFQATT and CDR2 is SNEGSKA (reference sequence). CDR3 sequence reads: CSARDILGTINEQFF.

This chain links TRBV25-1 with TRBJ1-1; as DNA is missing, the TRBD1 call by TCRdb cannot be tested. Germline V gene data show CDR1 as MGHDK and CDR2 as SYGVNS. This CDR3 has 17 amino acids. CDR3 sequence reads: CASSGFPGQGLNTEAFF.

The chain links TRBV15 to TRBJ2-7; TCRdb returns TRBD1, unconfirmable since there is no DNA. The CDR3 has 14 residues. Germline CDR1 is LNHNV and CDR2 is YYDKDF (reference sequence). The CDR3 sequence: CATREGQGTHEQYF. Full variable domain (missing parts from reference TRBV15 and TRBJ2-7): DAMVIQNPRYQVTQFGKPVTLSCSQTLNHNVMYWYQQKSSQAPKLLFHYYDKDFNNEADTPDNFQSRRPNTSFCFLDIRSPGLGDTAMYLCATREGQGTHEQYFGPGTRLTVT.

The V and J genes are TRBV6-2 or TRBV6-3 and TRBJ2-2; the TCRdb D gene call, TRBD1, has no DNA to confirm it. The germline V gene encodes CDR1 MNHEY and CDR2 SVGEGT. The CDR3 consists of 15 residues. The chain's CDR3 is CASSSSPALPGELFF.

The rearrangement uses TRBV12-3 or TRBV12-4 and TRBJ2-3. The CDR3 runs to 14 residues. The CDR3 here is CASSTQPDTDTQYF.

This chain connects TRBV5-1 to TRBJ2-3; TCRdb returns TRBD1, unconfirmable since there is no DNA. The CDR3 extends over 14 amino acids. Per germline, CDR1 SGHRS and CDR2 YFSETQ. The CDR3 loop reads CASSYRQGGDTQYF.

The gene calls are TRBV29-1 and TRBJ2-7; the D gene TCRdb calls, TRBD2, cannot be checked with no DNA. CDR3 length equals 16 residues. In germline, CDR1 is SQVTM, CDR2 ANQGSEA. The CDR3 region is CSVEDSGLSDPGEQYF.

CDR3 sequence reads: CASSPGEGDPEQYF. The V gene is TRBV9, the J gene TRBJ2-7; no DNA is available, so the TRBD2 call from TCRdb remains unchecked. Germline V lookup: CDR1 SGDLS, CDR2 YYNGEE. This CDR3 region has 14 residues.